The 22 T cell receptor beta chains below all came from one sample that was sequenced in a study of post-analysis software for immune sequencing data. Whole-study results and caveats: Higher frequency in patients than in controls was seen for about 5 TRBV segments, with TRBV5-6, TRBV5-1 and TRBV20-1 among them.

These receptors have no known antigen. Researchers reported that TCR beta cDNA libraries carried unique molecular identifiers. MiXCR, applied by TCRdb to the PCR reads, yields one record per CDR3 protein. The sample contains roughly 700,000 distinct CDR3 sequences, 30% of which appear only once. Source material: blood. Receptor source: a girl aged 5 to 17 with multiple sclerosis.

The table lists this clonotype with a few counts. The V and J genes are TRBV27 and TRBJ1-1, with 8 bases identical to TRBD1. Per the germline V gene, CDR1 is MNHEY and CDR2 is SMNVEV (reference sequence). The CDR3 is 12 amino acids. J gave up 11 bases and V 6 bases, and 8 bases lay outside the gene matches. The CDR3 loop reads CASSRVRGHAFF. DNA of the CDR3: TGTGCCAGCAGCCGCGTCAGGGGGCACGCTTTCTTT.

This rearrangement joins TRBV12-3 or TRBV12-4 to TRBJ2-3; 9 nucleotides line up with TRBD2. The J segment lost 2 bases and the V segment lost 3 bases, leaving 18 bases of the junction unmatched. The CDR3 spans 20 residues. CDR3 sequence reads: CASSFMSGGHPQYLTDTQYF. In nucleotides, the CDR3 is TGTGCCAGCAGTTTCATGAGCGGGGGGCATCCCCAATATCTCACAGATACGCAGTATTTT.

The chain joins TRBV10-3 to TRBJ1-2; tentatively, D is TRBD1 (5 bases). This CDR3 has 13 amino acids. The germline V and J ends were trimmed by 5 bases and 4 bases, with 11 bases remaining between them. CDR1 ENHRY and CDR2 SYGVKD come from the germline V gene. In DNA, the CDR3 is TGTGCCATCAGTAACAGGCAGGTCTATGGCTACACCTTC. It yields the protein CAISNRQVYGYTF.

With regard to this clonotype: A read error may be the cause here, since a much bigger clone is one base away. The chain employs TRBV7-9 and TRBJ2-5; 12 nucleotides align to TRBD2. This CDR3 spans 14 amino acids. Trimming removed 3 bases from V and 11 bases from J; junction bases left unmatched: 7. From germline, CDR1 is SEHNR and CDR2 FQNEAQ (reference sequence). The CDR3 region is CASSFGLAGYGQYF. The CDR3 region has the DNA TGTGCCAGCAGCTTCGGACTAGCGGGATACGGGCAGTACTTC.

The V and J genes are TRBV7-8 and TRBJ2-5, with TRBD1 matching 8 bases. The V gene end was trimmed by 6 bases and the J gene end by 2 bases; junction bases not matched to a gene: 20. Germline V gives CDR1 SGHVS, CDR2 FQNEAQ. This CDR3 is 19 amino acids long. In nucleotides, the CDR3 is TGTGCCAGCAGATCAGGTCGCACCGGACAGGGTCCGGGACAAGAGACCCAGTACTTC. It translates to CASRSGRTGQGPGQETQYF.

V usage is TRBV12-3 or TRBV12-4 and J usage is TRBJ1-2; TRBD1 matches at 10 bases. This CDR3 spans 13 amino acids. Germline trimming cut 6 bases from V and 7 bases from J; bases unmatched to any gene: 5. As DNA, the CDR3 is TGTGCCAGCAGACTGACAGGGGGCTTTGGCTACACCTTC. Translating gives CASRLTGGFGYTF.

This clonotype appeared a few times. The chain couples TRBV20-1 to TRBJ1-2; 7 bases match TRBD1. The CDR3 extends over 13 amino acids. Trimming at V came to 3 bases and at J to 2 bases, leaving 3 bases not matched to a gene. Per the germline V gene, CDR1 is DFQATT and CDR2 is SNEGSKA (reference sequence). In DNA form, the CDR3 reads TGCAGTGCTAGCCAGGGACAGAACTATGGCTACACCTTC. Protein sequence: CSASQGQNYGYTF.

Details on this clonotype: The junction and the germline gene differ at one end; a read error may be behind it. The V and J genes are TRBV7-2 and TRBJ2-1, with TRBD1 matching 7 bases. Looked up from germline, CDR1 is SGHTA and CDR2 is FQGNSA. The CDR3 runs 16 residues. This CDR3 reads CASSPQGDAVYSEQFF. The CDR3, as DNA: TGTGCCAGCAGCCCGCAGGGGGACGCTGTTTACAGTGAGCAGTTCTTC.

The J gene is TRBJ2-3, the V gene TRBV11-2; tentatively, D is TRBD2 (7 bases). Trimming removed 4 bases from V and 5 bases from J, with 16 bases in between. This CDR3 is 15 amino acids long. Germline CDR1 is SGHAT and CDR2 is FQNNGV. As DNA, the CDR3 is TGTGCCAGCAGCTCCCGCGGGGGCGACGGAGATACGCAGTATTTT. It translates to CASSSRGGDGDTQYF.

The genes are TRBV7-9 and TRBJ2-1; 9 bases fit TRBD1. Trimming cost V 5 bases and J 5 bases; bases outside gene matches: 7. Germline CDR1 and CDR2: SEHNR and FQNEAQ (reference sequence). The CDR3 has 15 residues. In DNA, the CDR3 is TGTGCCAGCAGCCCCGGGACAGGGCCCAACAATGAGCAGTTCTTC. Its protein product is CASSPGTGPNNEQFF. Variable domain in full (rest from reference TRBV7-9 and TRBJ2-1): DTGVSQNPRHKITKRGQNVTFRCDPISEHNRLYWYRQTLGQGPEFLTYFQNEAQLEKSRLLSDRFSAERPKGSFSTLEIQRTEQGDSAMYLCASSPGTGPNNEQFFGPGTRLTVL.

The DNA for the CDR3 is TGCGCCAGCAGCTTGGCCTGGGAGAGACGATCGAATGAGCAGTTCTTC. This encodes CASSLAWERRSNEQFF. The V gene is TRBV5-1, the J gene TRBJ2-1; D might be TRBD2 (5 bases). V shed 0 bases and J shed 7 bases, with 17 bases lying between them. This CDR3 has 16 residues. The germline gives CDR1 SGHRS, CDR2 YFSETQ.

This clonotype was seen only a few times. The chain has TRBV24-1 and TRBJ1-2; D is unclear. The germline V gene has CDR1 KGHDR and CDR2 SFDVKD. Trimming pared 3 bases from V and 8 bases from J, leaving 12 bases between. The CDR3 loop spans 13 amino acids. In nucleotides, the CDR3 is TGTGCCACCAGTGATCCCCATAGCAGGGGCTACACCTTC. Translated, it gives CATSDPHSRGYTF.

The chain joins TRBV15 to TRBJ2-1; TRBD1 is a possible D gene (6 bases). Trimming took off 6 bases at V and 6 bases at J, with 15 bases between the two ends. CDR3 length: 14 residues. From germline, CDR1 is LNHNV and CDR2 YYDKDF (reference sequence). The CDR3 is CATRLTGSGNEQFF. The CDR3 DNA is TGTGCCACCAGACTAACAGGGTCGGGCAATGAGCAGTTCTTC.

This clonotype was seen a few times. The chain recombines TRBV27 with TRBJ1-1, with 9 bases aligning to TRBD1. CDR1 is MNHEY, CDR2 SMNVEV, per germline (reference sequence). CDR3 length: 16 amino acids. The trim removed 4 bases at V and 4 bases at J, leaving 10 bases unmatched. DNA for the CDR3: TGTGCCAGCAGTTCCGCCGGGACAGGGAAGGGCACTGAAGCTTTCTTT. It yields the protein CASSSAGTGKGTEAFF.

As DNA, the CDR3 is TGCGCCAGCAGCTTGAGGCAGGACGACGAGCAGTACTTC. This codes for CASSLRQDDEQYF. V and J are TRBV5-1 and TRBJ2-7; D uncertain. Per the germline V gene, CDR1 is SGHRS and CDR2 is YFSETQ. Trimming removed 1 base at V and 5 bases at J, with 10 bases between. The CDR3 length is 13 residues.

This clonotype came up once. The chain recombines TRBV4-1 with TRBJ2-3; maybe TRBD2 (5 bases). Germline V gene sequence: CDR1 MGHRA, CDR2 YSYEKL. The CDR3 runs 13 residues. V lost 0 bases to trimming and J lost 6 bases, with 7 bases between them. The CDR3 DNA reads TGCGCCAGCAGCCAAGAGAAGCGGGATACGCAGTATTTT. Amino acids: CASSQEKRDTQYF.

This clonotype showed up many times. The V gene is TRBV7-8, the J gene TRBJ2-1; the D is unclear. Trimming took off 0 bases at V and 0 bases at J, with 6 bases between the two ends. This CDR3 region has 15 residues. CDR1 SGHVS and CDR2 FQNEAQ come from the germline V gene. CDR3 amino acids: CASSLALGSYNEQFF. CDR3 coding DNA: TGTGCCAGCAGCTTAGCTCTAGGCTCCTACAATGAGCAGTTCTTC. Filled out from reference TRBV7-8 and TRBJ2-1, the complete variable domain reads GAGVSQSPRYKVAKRGQDVALRCDPISGHVSLFWYQQALGQGPEFLTYFQNEAQLDKSGLPSDRFFAERPEGSVSTLKIQRTQQEDSAVYLCASSLALGSYNEQFFGPGTRLTVL.

This clonotype was observed many times. V gene TRBV5-1 combines with J gene TRBJ2-3, with D perhaps matching TRBD2 (5 bases). Trimming removed 5 bases from V and 0 bases from J, with 13 bases in between. The CDR3 is made up of 15 amino acids. Germline lookup yields CDR1 SGHRS and CDR2 YFSETQ. The CDR3 is CASRSSGPSTDTQYF. CDR3 nucleotide sequence: TGCGCCAGCAGATCGAGCGGACCTAGCACAGATACGCAGTATTTT.

The chain joins TRBV5-1 to TRBJ1-6, with TRBD1 as a possible D gene (5 bases). V shed 0 bases and J shed 7 bases, with 14 bases lying between them. There are 16 residues in the CDR3. Germline V gene lookup returns CDR1 SGHRS and CDR2 YFSETQ. The CDR3 reads CASSLDRWTQNSPLHF. In nucleotides, the CDR3 is TGCGCCAGCAGCTTGGACAGGTGGACCCAAAATTCACCCCTCCACTTT.

This chain connects TRBV28 to TRBJ1-2; 10 bases are a match to TRBD1. Trimming removed 6 bases from V and 4 bases from J; junction bases left unmatched: 2. Germline V gene sequence: CDR1 MDHEN, CDR2 SYDVKM. The CDR3 runs 13 residues. The DNA for the CDR3 is TGTGCCAGCAGAAGGACAGGGGGCTATGGCTACACCTTC. Its protein is CASRRTGGYGYTF.

The V and J genes are TRBV25-1 and TRBJ2-7, with D possibly being TRBD2 (6 bases). Per germline, CDR1 MGHDK and CDR2 SYGVNS. The CDR3 length is 13 residues. The V end was cut by 6 bases, the J end by 4 bases, with 13 bases between. DNA of the CDR3: TGTGCCAGCAGCGAACCGGGAGATTACGAGCAGTACTTC. Its translation: CASSEPGDYEQYF.

This clonotype occurred a few times. V and J are TRBV28 and TRBJ1-2; TRBD1 might be the D (5 bases). The length of the CDR3 is 15 residues. Germline assignment: CDR1 MDHEN and CDR2 SYDVKM. V gave up 4 bases and J gave up 6 bases, with 18 bases separating them. CDR3 sequence: CASSYSGAGRDGYTF. The CDR3 DNA is TGTGCCAGCAGTTATAGTGGGGCAGGGAGAGATGGCTACACCTTC.